This TCR beta chain came from a study of blood T cell repertoires in COVID-19. Study overall: PBMCs, B-cell-depleted T cells, or T cells provided the cDNA or gDNA that made up the material.

The table came from immunoSEQ multiplex PCR; TCRdb's copy has only in-frame clones and leaves some out. Of around 150,000 clones listed, approximately 86% are singletons. CDR3 length: 13 residues. V trimming: 4 bases; J trimming: 7 bases; junction bases outside the gene matches: 5. The V gene's germline CDR1 is GTSNPN and CDR2 SVGIG (reference sequence). The sequence was collected from a woman aged 35 to 49 with COVID-19, enrolled during active disease. Material: peripheral blood. This rearrangement joins TRBV30 to TRBJ2-4, with 9 positions matching TRBD1. The CDR3 region has the DNA TGTGCCTGGAACCGGGACAGGGCCAACATTCAGTACTTC. Translation gives CAWNRDRANIQYF.